These T cell receptor beta chains were read from a single sample in a study of blood T cell repertoires in COVID-19. Clones were sequenced by immunoSEQ multiplex PCR, and TCRdb holds only the in-frame ones, with some missing. Of around 350,000 clones in the sample, approximately 86% were seen once. The specimen was peripheral blood. All receptors derive from a human donor in a cohort sampled during active COVID-19. The CDR3 runs from the conserved cysteine through the conserved F or W. Only some rows state a clone size, as once, few, many or a class for expanded clones.

v_gene: TRBV6-6; abundance: .; CDR3aa: CASSYAGSGELFF
v_gene: TRBV6-5; abundance: .; CDR3aa: CASSAPGNNEKLFF
v_gene: TRBV11-2; abundance: .; CDR3aa: CASSLGRDLGEQYF
v_gene: TRBV28; abundance: .; CDR3aa: CASSLDREGVLYSNQPQHF
v_gene: TRBV7-9; abundance: .; CDR3aa: CASSGTGVSNEQFF
v_gene: TRBV7-8; abundance: .; CDR3aa: CASSFDRGVHGYTF
v_gene: TRBV7-8; abundance: .; CDR3aa: CASSQGQGPYEQYF
v_gene: TRBV29-1; abundance: .; CDR3aa: CSAWDISNYGYTF
v_gene: TRBV19; abundance: .; CDR3aa: CASSLRTDAYEQYF
v_gene: TRBV9; abundance: .; CDR3aa: CASSVAPDTDTQYF
v_gene: TRBV7-9; abundance: .; CDR3aa: CASSRVVSGELFF
v_gene: TRBV5-1; abundance: .; CDR3aa: CASSPYSQGGGETQYF
v_gene: TRBV21-1; abundance: few; CDR3aa: CASSPGQGDTEAFF
v_gene: TRBV6-5; abundance: many; CDR3aa: CASRDLAGGDNEQFF
v_gene: TRBV5-1; abundance: .; CDR3aa: CASLTEPLEAFF
v_gene: TRBV21-1; abundance: .; CDR3aa: CASSKVDRPSGTQYF
v_gene: TRBV7-9; abundance: .; CDR3aa: CASSQNRGNSANEKLFF
v_gene: TRBV27; abundance: .; CDR3aa: CASSLGGENEKLFF
v_gene: TRBV27; abundance: .; CDR3aa: CASRSLSYEQYF
v_gene: TRBV19; abundance: .; CDR3aa: CASSIVTGTGTYEQYF
v_gene: TRBV19; abundance: .; CDR3aa: CASRRKALKTPANYNEQFF
v_gene: TRBV6-5; abundance: .; CDR3aa: CASSYFPRDGYTF
v_gene: TRBV2; abundance: .; CDR3aa: CASSETRGGSNQPQHF
v_gene: TRBV5-1; abundance: .; CDR3aa: CASSLGDSNYGYTF
v_gene: TRBV7-8; abundance: .; CDR3aa: CASSLGLAGASSYNEQFF
v_gene: TRBV5-4; abundance: .; CDR3aa: CASSHRTSGSWADTQYF
v_gene: TRBV5-1; abundance: .; CDR3aa: CASSPGRAGDTDTQYF
v_gene: TRBV27; abundance: few; CDR3aa: CASSSKQGLFSYEQYF
v_gene: TRBV9; abundance: .; CDR3aa: CASSVEGGLAGSETQYF
v_gene: TRBV28; abundance: .; CDR3aa: CASSLGLAGGFRNEQFF
v_gene: TRBV7-3; abundance: .; CDR3aa: CASSFRQGDEKLFF
v_gene: TRBV28; abundance: .; CDR3aa: CASSSGDEGAPFAFF